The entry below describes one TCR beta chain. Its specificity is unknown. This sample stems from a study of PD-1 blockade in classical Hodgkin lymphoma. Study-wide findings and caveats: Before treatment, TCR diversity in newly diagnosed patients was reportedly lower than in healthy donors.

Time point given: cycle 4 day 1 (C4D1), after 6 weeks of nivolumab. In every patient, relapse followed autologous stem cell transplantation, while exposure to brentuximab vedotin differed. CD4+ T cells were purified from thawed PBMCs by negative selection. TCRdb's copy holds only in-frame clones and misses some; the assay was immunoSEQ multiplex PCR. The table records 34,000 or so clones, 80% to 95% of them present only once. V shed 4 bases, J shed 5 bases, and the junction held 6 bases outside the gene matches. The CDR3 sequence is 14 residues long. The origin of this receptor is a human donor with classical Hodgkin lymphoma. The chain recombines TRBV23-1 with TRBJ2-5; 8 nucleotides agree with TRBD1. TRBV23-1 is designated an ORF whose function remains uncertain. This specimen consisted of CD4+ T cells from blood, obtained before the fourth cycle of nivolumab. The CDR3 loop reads CASSPDRAVETQYF. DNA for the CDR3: TGCGCCAGCAGTCCGGACAGGGCGGTTGAGACCCAGTACTTC.